The clone carrying this TCR beta chain was seen a single time. As yet, its antigen is unknown. Terminally differentiated effector memory CD45RA+ cells were left out of the naive CD8 fraction, which was CD45RO-negative and positively selected for CCR7. Donors were Caucasian adults residing in Nashville, Tennessee, USA. It was across several immunoSEQ plates that each subset's genomic DNA was evenly split. Methods used by the authors: For the immunoSEQ data, sequences were junction-only without quality scores, so filtering differed. The method was immunoSEQ multiplex PCR; TCRdb's version includes in-frame clones alone and lacks a portion of them. That table supplies the V and J calls and clone size; D and trimming were determined from the DNA. The sample has 600,000 or so clones; 85% to 95% are singletons. This sample was taken from a study of shared clonotypes between healthy human individuals. Study-level points and caveats: On the whole, naive subsets had larger estimated richness than memory subsets had.

The ends lost 4 bases at V and 3 bases at J; junction bases unmatched: 8. Germline CDR1 SGHDN, CDR2 FVKESK. CDR3 length equals 16 residues. The sequence derives from a woman aged 25 to 39 in good health. The material sequenced was naive CD8+ T cells sorted from blood. This chain links TRBV14 with TRBJ2-1, with 8 positions matching TRBD2. Here the CDR3 reads CASSLQTSAFYNEQFF. The CDR3, as DNA: TGTGCCAGCAGCCTTCAGACTAGCGCTTTCTACAATGAGCAGTTCTTC.